This T cell receptor (beta chain) was captured in a study of T cells in Graves' hyperthyroidism and ophthalmopathy. Amplified TCR beta CDR3 regions derived from RNA transcripts. The TCR CDR3 first-round RT-PCR relied on the HTBI primer set. TCRdb re-derived calls from the multiplex PCR reads in MiXCR, one entry per CDR3 protein. In the table there are over 300,000 distinct CDR3 sequences, approximately 14% of which are singletons. This clonotype has at least ten counts. V was shortened by 5 bases and J by 3 bases, with 16 bases between the two germline ends. Germline V gives CDR1 SNHLY, CDR2 FYNNEI. CDR3 size: 16 residues.

Input material: blood. This TCR came from a woman aged 40 to 49 with Graves' ophthalmopathy. The V gene is TRBV2, the J gene TRBJ2-2, with D tentatively TRBD1 (6 bases). CDR3 in DNA: TGTGCCAGCAGTAAACGACAGGCAGAAGACACCGGGGAGCTGTTTTTT. This encodes CASSKRQAEDTGELFF.